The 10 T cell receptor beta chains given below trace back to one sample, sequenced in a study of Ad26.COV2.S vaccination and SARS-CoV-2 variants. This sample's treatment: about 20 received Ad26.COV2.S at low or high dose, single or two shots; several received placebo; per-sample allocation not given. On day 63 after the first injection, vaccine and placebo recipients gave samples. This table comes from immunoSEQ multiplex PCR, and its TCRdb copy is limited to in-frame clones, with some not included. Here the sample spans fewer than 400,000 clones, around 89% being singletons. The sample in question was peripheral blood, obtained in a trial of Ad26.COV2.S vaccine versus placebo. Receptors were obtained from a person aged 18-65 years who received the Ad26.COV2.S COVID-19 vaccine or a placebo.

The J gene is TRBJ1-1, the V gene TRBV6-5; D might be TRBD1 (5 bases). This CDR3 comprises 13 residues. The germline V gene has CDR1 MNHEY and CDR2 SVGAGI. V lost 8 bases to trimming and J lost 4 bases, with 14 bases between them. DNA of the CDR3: TGTGCCAGCTGGAACGGGGGGAGCACTGAAGCTTTCTTT. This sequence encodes CASWNGGSTEAFF.

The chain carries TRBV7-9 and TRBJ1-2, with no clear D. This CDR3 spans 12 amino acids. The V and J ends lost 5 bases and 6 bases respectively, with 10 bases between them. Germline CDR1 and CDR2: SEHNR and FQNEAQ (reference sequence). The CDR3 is CASSLTLDGYTF. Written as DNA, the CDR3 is TGTGCCAGCAGCCTCACACTGGATGGCTACACCTTC.

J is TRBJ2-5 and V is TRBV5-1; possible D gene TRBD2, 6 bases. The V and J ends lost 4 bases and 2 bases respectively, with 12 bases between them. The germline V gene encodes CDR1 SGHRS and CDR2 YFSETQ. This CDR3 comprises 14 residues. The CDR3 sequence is CASSPGLLQETQYF. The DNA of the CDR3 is TGCGCCAGCAGCCCGGGACTCCTTCAAGAGACCCAGTACTTC.

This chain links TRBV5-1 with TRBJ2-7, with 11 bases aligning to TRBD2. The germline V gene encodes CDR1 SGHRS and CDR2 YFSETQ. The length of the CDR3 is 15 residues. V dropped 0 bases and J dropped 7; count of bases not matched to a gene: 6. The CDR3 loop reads CASSLDGSGRVEQYF. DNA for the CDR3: TGCGCCAGCAGCTTGGATGGTAGCGGGAGGGTGGAGCAGTACTTC.

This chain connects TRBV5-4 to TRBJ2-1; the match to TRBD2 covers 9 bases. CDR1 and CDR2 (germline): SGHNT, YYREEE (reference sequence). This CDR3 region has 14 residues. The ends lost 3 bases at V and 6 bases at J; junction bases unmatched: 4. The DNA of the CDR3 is TGTGCCAGCAGCTCACCGGGACTAGCCAATGAGCAGTTCTTC. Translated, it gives CASSSPGLANEQFF.

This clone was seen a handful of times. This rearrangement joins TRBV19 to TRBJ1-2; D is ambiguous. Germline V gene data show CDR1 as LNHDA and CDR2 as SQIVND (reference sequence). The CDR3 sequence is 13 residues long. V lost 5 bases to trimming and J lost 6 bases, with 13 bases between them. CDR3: CASSEGLGDGYTF. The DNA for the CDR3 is TGTGCCAGTAGTGAAGGACTGGGCGATGGCTACACCTTC.

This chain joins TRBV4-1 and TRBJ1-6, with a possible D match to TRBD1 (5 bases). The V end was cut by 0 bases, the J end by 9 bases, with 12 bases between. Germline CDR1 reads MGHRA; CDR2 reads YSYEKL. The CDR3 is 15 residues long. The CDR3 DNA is TGCGCCAGCAGCCAAGACGGCAGGGAGGGTTCACCCCTCCACTTT. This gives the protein CASSQDGREGSPLHF.

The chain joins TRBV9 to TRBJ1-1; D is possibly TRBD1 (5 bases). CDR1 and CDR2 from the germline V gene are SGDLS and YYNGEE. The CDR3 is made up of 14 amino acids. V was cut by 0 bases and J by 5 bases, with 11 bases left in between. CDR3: CASSVVVGGTEAFF. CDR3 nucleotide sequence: TGTGCCAGCAGCGTAGTAGTGGGGGGTACTGAAGCTTTCTTT.

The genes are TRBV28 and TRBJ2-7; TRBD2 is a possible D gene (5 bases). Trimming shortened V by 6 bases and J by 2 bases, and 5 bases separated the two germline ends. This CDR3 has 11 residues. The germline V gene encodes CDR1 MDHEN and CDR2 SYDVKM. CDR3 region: CASRRAYEQYF. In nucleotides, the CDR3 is TGTGCCAGCAGGAGGGCCTACGAGCAGTACTTC.

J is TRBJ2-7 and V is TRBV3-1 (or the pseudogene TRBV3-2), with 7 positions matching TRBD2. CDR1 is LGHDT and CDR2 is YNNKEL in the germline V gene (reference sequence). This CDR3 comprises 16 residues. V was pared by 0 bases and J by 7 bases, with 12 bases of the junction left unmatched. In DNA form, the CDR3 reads TGTGCCAGCAGCCAAGACGCCGGGACTACAACAGAAGAGCAGTACTTC. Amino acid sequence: CASSQDAGTTTEEQYF.